The 23 T cell receptor beta chains below all came from one sample that was sequenced in a study of early T cells in non-severe SARS-CoV-2 infection. One entry per CDR3 protein, called by TCRdb with MiXCR from the 5' RACE reads. This table holds some 76,000 distinct CDR3 sequences, roughly an eighth found once. The source material was whole blood. Every receptor here comes from an adult who was a healthcare worker with PCR-confirmed SARS-CoV-2 infection or an uninfected control (not recorded which).

In its sample, this clonotype was seen a few times. V usage is TRBV15 and J usage is TRBJ2-1; D remains ambiguous. This CDR3 spans 16 amino acids. Germline V CDR1 and CDR2: LNHNV, YYDKDF (reference sequence). Trimming removed 0 bases at V and 4 bases at J, with 13 bases between. The CDR3 DNA reads as TGTGCCACCAGCAGAGATCGGGTAGGCAGTTACAATGAGCAGTTCTTC. The encoded protein is CATSRDRVGSYNEQFF.

This rearrangement joins TRBV7-2 to TRBJ1-2, with D hard to call. V shed 9 bases and J shed 4 bases, with 18 bases lying between them. The CDR3 totals 14 residues. Germline CDR1 and CDR2: SGHTA and FQGNSA. CDR3 in amino acids: CARTPVGMTYGYTF. In DNA form, the CDR3 reads TGTGCCAGGACCCCTGTGGGAATGACCTATGGCTACACCTTC.

The V gene is TRBV2, the J gene TRBJ2-2; unclear D gene. CDR1 and CDR2 (germline): SNHLY, FYNNEI. The CDR3 loop spans 12 amino acids. V was cut by 10 bases and J by 6 bases, with 12 bases left in between. The CDR3 nucleotides are TGTGCCACCAGCACGGCCTCCGGGGAGCTGTTTTTT. Its protein is CATSTASGELFF.

V usage is TRBV14 and J usage is TRBJ2-1, with 7 bases that match TRBD2. This CDR3 is built from 18 residues. V shed 1 base, J shed 10 bases, and the junction held 19 bases outside the gene matches. CDR1 and CDR2 from the germline V gene are SGHDN and FVKESK. Written as DNA, the CDR3 is TGTGCCAGCAGCCAAGGGGAATACGGGACTAAATTCGATAGGGAGCAGTTCTTC. Its protein is CASSQGEYGTKFDREQFF. Supplemented by reference TRBV14 and TRBJ2-1, the full variable domain reads EAGVTQFPSHSVIEKGQTVTLRCDPISGHDNLYWYRRVMGKEIKFLLHFVKESKQDESGMPNNRFLAERTGGTYSTLKVQPAELEDSGVYFCASSQGEYGTKFDREQFFGPGTRLTVL.

Many counts were recorded for this clonotype. The rearrangement joins TRBV6-5 to TRBJ1-3; D is ambiguous. Germline assignment: CDR1 MNHEY and CDR2 SVGAGI. The CDR3 consists of 11 residues. The V end lost 5 bases, the J end lost 4 bases, and 3 bases lay between the germline ends. CDR3: CASSQGNTIYF. CDR3 bases: TGTGCCAGCAGTCAGGGAAACACCATATATTTT.

For the CDR3, the DNA is TGTGCCAGCAGGGCTAAACAGAACACTGAAGCTTTCTTT. This codes for CASRAKQNTEAFF. The chain is built from TRBV6-5 and TRBJ1-1; D gene uncertain. Between the trimmed V and J ends, which lost 6 bases and 1 base, there was a span of 9 bases. CDR1 and CDR2 from the germline V gene are MNHEY and SVGAGI. The CDR3 sequence is 13 residues long.

Only a few counts were recorded for this clonotype. The V gene is TRBV27, the J gene TRBJ1-1; D is possibly TRBD1 (5 bases). The CDR3 extends over 16 amino acids. V dropped 3 bases and J dropped 0 bases, with 14 bases sitting between them. Looked up from germline, CDR1 is MNHEY and CDR2 is SMNVEV (reference sequence). This CDR3 is CASSFSPGLMNTEAFF. DNA for the CDR3: TGTGCCAGCAGTTTTTCACCGGGGCTAATGAACACTGAAGCTTTCTTT.

V is TRBV7-8 and J is TRBJ2-7; TRBD1 might be the D (6 bases). CDR1 SGHVS and CDR2 FQNEAQ come from the germline V gene. The V gene lost 3 bases and the J gene lost 4 bases, with 13 bases spanning the gap. The CDR3 covers 14 residues. CDR3 sequence reads: CASSLAGAGYEQYF. In nucleotides, the CDR3 is TGTGCCAGCAGCTTGGCAGGGGCAGGATACGAGCAGTACTTC.

This clonotype has only a few counts. The CDR3 DNA sequence: TGTGCCAGCAGCTTAACTACCCACACTGAAGCTTTCTTT. This codes for CASSLTTHTEAFF. The chain carries TRBV7-3 and TRBJ1-1, with no clear D. V lost 0 bases, J lost 3 bases, and 5 bases lay in between. This CDR3 is built from 13 residues. Germline CDR1 and CDR2: SGHTA and FQGTGA.

This clonotype was observed a few times. The chain combines TRBV11-2 with TRBJ1-2, with a weak D call TRBD1 (5 bases). V was pared by 5 bases and J by 8 bases, with 18 bases between. In germline, CDR1 is SGHAT, CDR2 FQNNGV. The CDR3 length is 14 residues. The CDR3 region is CASSIRDPLGGYTF. Written as DNA, the CDR3 is TGTGCCAGCAGCATCAGGGATCCCTTGGGAGGCTACACCTTC.

The CDR3 DNA reads TGCAGTGCTAGACGACAGGGAACGAACACCGGGGAGCTGTTTTTT. This codes for CSARRQGTNTGELFF. The chain has TRBV20-1 and TRBJ2-2, with 7 bases lining up with TRBD1. From germline, CDR1 is DFQATT and CDR2 SNEGSKA (reference sequence). The CDR3 contains 15 residues. Unmatched junction bases numbered 3, after V lost 2 bases and J lost 0 bases.

The chain combines TRBV25-1 with TRBJ1-2; the D gene is possibly TRBD1 (5 bases). CDR1 MGHDK and CDR2 SYGVNS come from the germline V gene. CDR3 length equals 13 residues. The germline V and J ends were trimmed by 5 bases and 8 bases, with 15 bases remaining between them. As DNA, the CDR3 is TGTGCCAGCAGTATATGGGCAGGGAGCGGCTACACCTTC. Encoded protein: CASSIWAGSGYTF.

This clonotype appeared a few times. The chain recombines TRBV3-1 with TRBJ1-1; TRBD1 matches at 7 bases. This CDR3 region has 16 residues. V shed 5 bases, J shed 0 bases, and the junction held 9 bases outside the gene matches. Germline V lookup: CDR1 LGHDT, CDR2 YNNKEL (reference sequence). The CDR3 sequence is CASSSPRDSMNTEAFF. The CDR3 nucleotides read TGTGCCAGCAGCTCCCCACGGGACAGCATGAACACTGAAGCTTTCTTT. Full variable domain (missing parts from reference TRBV3-1 and TRBJ1-1): DTAVSQTPKYLVTQMGNDKSIKCEQNLGHDTMYWYKQDSKKFLKIMFSYNNKELIINETVPNRFSPKSPDKAHLNLHINSLELGDSAVYFCASSSPRDSMNTEAFFGQGTRLTVV.

This clonotype was detected only a few times. The chain is built from TRBV27 and TRBJ2-3; D tentatively fits TRBD1 or TRBD2 (5 bases each). The CDR3 loop spans 15 amino acids. CDR1 is MNHEY and CDR2 is SMNVEV in the germline V gene (reference sequence). The ends were cut back, 2 bases at V and 4 bases at J, with 13 bases in the middle. The CDR3 sequence is CASSLRDQRPDTQYF. CDR3 nucleotides: TGTGCCAGCAGTTTACGGGACCAGCGGCCAGATACGCAGTATTTT.

The genes are TRBV4-3 and TRBJ1-2, with 7 bases that match TRBD1. Germline V CDR1 and CDR2: LGHNA, YSLEER. The ends lost 4 bases at V and 8 bases at J; junction bases unmatched: 4. The CDR3 extends over 12 amino acids. The CDR3 DNA follows: TGCGCCAGCAGCCCCAGACAGGGCGGCTACACCTTC. Amino acids: CASSPRQGGYTF.

The chain carries TRBV6-5 and TRBJ1-1; no clear D gene. This CDR3 contains 13 residues. Germline V gene lookup returns CDR1 MNHEY and CDR2 SVGAGI. V lost 5 bases and J lost 7, with 14 bases in between. The CDR3 nucleotides read TGTGCCAGCAGTCAGGACCGACGATTTGAAGCTTTCTTT. It codes for CASSQDRRFEAFF.

The J gene is TRBJ2-3, the V gene TRBV27; 14 positions match TRBD2. CDR3 length: 16 amino acids. J gave up 2 bases and V 6 bases, and 4 bases lay outside the gene matches. The germline CDR1 and CDR2 sequences are MNHEY and SMNVEV (reference sequence). Here the CDR3 DNA reads TGTGCCAGCAGAGGGACTAGCGGGGGATCCACAGATACGCAGTATTTT. Residues: CASRGTSGGSTDTQYF.

The V gene is TRBV7-2, the J gene TRBJ1-3; possible D gene TRBD1, 5 bases. CDR1 is SGHTA, CDR2 FQGNSA, per germline. This CDR3 region has 12 residues. Trimming left V 4 bases short and J 4 bases short, with 5 bases between. CDR3 nucleotide sequence: TGTGCCAGCAGCTACAGGGGAAACACCATATATTTT. Protein product: CASSYRGNTIYF.

This clonotype was found a few times. The J gene is TRBJ1-1, the V gene TRBV29-1, with 8 bases identical to TRBD1. The CDR3 sequence is 12 residues long. Trimming removed 6 bases from V and 4 bases from J; junction bases left unmatched: 4. Germline-derived CDR1 and CDR2 are SQVTM and ANQGSEA. Here the CDR3 DNA reads TGCAGCGTCGCAACAGGGGGCACTGAAGCTTTCTTT. Residues: CSVATGGTEAFF.

A note on this clonotype: A single base separates this from a much larger clone, so it may be a read error. The chain links TRBV5-4 to TRBJ1-6, with no clear D. This CDR3 has 15 residues. Germline loops: CDR1 SGHNT, CDR2 YYREEE (reference sequence). CDR3 nucleotides: TGTGCCGGCAGCTCCTTCCCCATGGGGAATTCACCCCTCCACTTT. It codes for CAGSSFPMGNSPLHF.

This clonotype was recorded many times. The rearrangement uses TRBV12-3 or TRBV12-4 and TRBJ2-7; no clear D gene. Trimming removed 0 bases at V and 0 bases at J, with 9 bases between. The CDR3 runs 15 residues. CDR3 protein: CASSLAPTRSYEQYF. For the CDR3, the DNA is TGTGCCAGCAGTTTAGCACCGACACGCTCCTACGAGCAGTACTTC.

Comment on this clonotype: A much larger clone lies a single base off, so this may be a read error. The V call is TRBV7-2, the J call TRBJ1-3; unclear D gene. From germline, CDR1 is SGHTA and CDR2 FQGNSA. The CDR3 runs to 14 residues. DNA of the CDR3: TGTGCCAGCAGCTTAGCCGGCTCTGGAAACACCATAAATTTT. Residues: CASSLAGSGNTINF.

The rearrangement links TRBV7-2 to TRBJ2-3; 10 positions match TRBD1. Germline assignment: CDR1 SGHTA and CDR2 FQGNSA. The CDR3 covers 15 residues. V shed 4 bases and J 1 base; nucleotides not matched to a gene: 2. As DNA, the CDR3 is TGTGCCAGCAGCTACGGGACAGGGGGCACAGATACGCAGTATTTT. It codes for CASSYGTGGTDTQYF.